The 26 T cell receptor beta chains in this list originate from one sample, sequenced in a study of human T cells and chemical hapten exposure. Noted time point: pre-sensitization, week 0. Stated treatment: therapeutic diphenylcyclopropenone sensitization with weekly scalp DPC. Each CDR3 protein is one row after TCRdb ran MiXCR on the RACE reads. The top ten hold under 3% of the sample, which has around 200,000 distinct CDR3 sequences, approximately 31% seen once. The source material was whole blood, sampled in connection with sensitization to the hapten diphenylcyclopropenone (DPC). The receptors come from a woman between 25 and 40 years old with alopecia areata. Some clones in this sample may be carry-over from other donors' samples.

This clonotype was detected a few times. This chain joins TRBV29-1 and TRBJ2-5, with a weak D call TRBD1 (6 bases). Germline V CDR1 and CDR2: SQVTM, ANQGSEA. CDR3 length: 14 amino acids. The V and J ends lost 1 base and 3 bases respectively, with 12 bases between them. CDR3 sequence: CSVEVTGLEETQYF. CDR3 DNA: TGCAGCGTTGAAGTCACAGGGCTCGAAGAGACCCAGTACTTC.

The genes are TRBV20-1 and TRBJ2-1; perhaps TRBD1 as D (5 bases). The V end was cut by 3 bases, the J end by 8 bases, with 17 bases between. This CDR3 has 14 amino acids. Germline V CDR1 and CDR2: DFQATT, SNEGSKA (reference sequence). CDR3 sequence (DNA): TGCAGTGCTAGCCAGGGTAGGGGAAGCGATGAGCAGTTCTTC. Residues: CSASQGRGSDEQFF.

The count of this clonotype is one. This chain links TRBV2 with TRBJ2-3; D ambiguous. The V gene lost 1 base and the J gene lost 6 bases, with 11 bases spanning the gap. From germline, CDR1 is SNHLY and CDR2 FYNNEI. The CDR3 extends over 14 amino acids. The CDR3 loop reads CASSEGSLIDTQYF. The CDR3 nucleotides are TGTGCCAGCAGTGAAGGGTCCCTCATTGATACGCAGTATTTT.

V and J are TRBV7-8 and TRBJ2-4; TRBD1 matches at 11 bases. The V gene end was trimmed by 5 bases and the J gene end by 9 bases; junction bases not matched to a gene: 12. Germline loops: CDR1 SGHVS, CDR2 FQNEAQ. The CDR3 is 16 amino acids. The CDR3 spells CASSRRDRGDQGIQYF. The CDR3 DNA is TGTGCCAGCAGCCGCCGGGACAGGGGGGACCAAGGCATTCAGTACTTC.

Regarding this clonotype: A read error may explain this, as a much larger clone is one base away. The chain recombines TRBV12-3 or TRBV12-4 with TRBJ2-2; D unresolved. This CDR3 comprises 14 residues. The CDR3 coding sequence is TGTGCCTGCAGTGCCGAGTTACACGCCGGGGAGCTGTTTTTT. Residues: CACSAELHAGELFF.

This clonotype was observed a few times. The chain uses TRBV20-1 and TRBJ1-5, with D tentatively TRBD1 (5 bases). Between the trimmed V and J ends, which lost 4 bases and 8 bases, there was a span of 18 bases. CDR1 and CDR2 (germline): DFQATT, SNEGSKA (reference sequence). This CDR3 is built from 14 residues. CDR3: CSAIRRDLGEPQHF. The CDR3 coding sequence is TGCAGTGCTATCCGCAGGGACTTGGGGGAGCCCCAGCATTTT.

This clonotype was seen only a few times. The chain employs TRBV11-3 and TRBJ1-2, with D perhaps TRBD1 (5 bases). V lost 5 bases to trimming and J lost 7 bases, with 11 bases between them. The CDR3 has 12 residues. Germline V gene lookup returns CDR1 SGHNT and CDR2 YENEEA. The CDR3 DNA reads as TGTGCCAGCAGCGGAGACAGCCCTGGCTACACCTTC. Translation: CASSGDSPGYTF.

This clonotype was seen only a few times. The chain combines TRBV29-1 with TRBJ2-1; TRBD2 matches 8 bases. CDR3 length: 18 amino acids. The J segment lost 0 bases and the V segment lost 2 bases, leaving 12 bases of the junction unmatched. Germline V gives CDR1 SQVTM, CDR2 ANQGSEA. Here the CDR3 DNA reads TGCAGCGTTGAACCAGCGGGAGAGGGGGGGAGCTCCTACAATGAGCAGTTCTTC. It yields the protein CSVEPAGEGGSSYNEQFF.

The rearrangement joins TRBV28 to TRBJ2-7; 9 bases are shared with TRBD1. Unmatched junction bases numbered 4, after V lost 4 bases and J lost 3 bases. This CDR3 region has 14 residues. CDR1 MDHEN and CDR2 SYDVKM come from the germline V gene. CDR3 nucleotides: TGTGCCAGCAGTTATGACAGGGGGTTCTACGAGCAGTACTTC. This encodes CASSYDRGFYEQYF. Full variable domain (missing parts from reference TRBV28 and TRBJ2-7): DVKVTQSSRYLVKRTGEKVFLECVQDMDHENMFWYRQDPGLGLRLIYFSYDVKMKEKGDIPEGYSVSREKKERFSLILESASTNQTSMYLCASSYDRGFYEQYFGPGTRLTVT.

This clonotype appeared once. The J gene is TRBJ1-2, the V gene TRBV12-3 or TRBV12-4; D not certain. This CDR3 comprises 13 residues. V lost 3 bases and J lost 4, with 9 bases in between. CDR3 sequence: CASSFLGSYGYTF. DNA of the CDR3: TGTGCCAGCAGTTTCTTAGGAAGCTATGGCTACACCTTC.

This chain uses TRBV6-6 with TRBJ2-5, with D unresolved. Germline V gene data show CDR1 as MNHNY and CDR2 as SVGAGI (reference sequence). Trimming stripped 0 bases from V and 4 bases from J, with 9 bases between. This CDR3 region has 14 residues. This CDR3 is CASSYSTAPETQYF. The CDR3, as DNA: TGTGCCAGCAGTTACTCCACAGCCCCAGAGACCCAGTACTTC.

This clonotype was seen many times. The rearrangement uses TRBV24-1 and TRBJ2-2; D is undetermined. CDR3 length: 15 residues. The germline V and J ends were trimmed by 0 bases and 1 base, with 5 bases remaining between them. Germline V gene sequence: CDR1 KGHDR, CDR2 SFDVKD. This chain's CDR3 is CATSDLRQNTGELFF. The CDR3 DNA reads TGTGCCACCAGTGATTTGCGGCAGAACACCGGGGAGCTGTTTTTT.

This clonotype was detected a few times. V is TRBV28 and J is TRBJ2-3; TRBD2 agrees at 9 bases. Per germline, CDR1 MDHEN and CDR2 SYDVKM. The V segment lost 5 bases and the J segment 2 bases; nucleotides outside the gene matches: 5. The CDR3 extends over 15 amino acids. The CDR3 reads CASSIAGVITDTQYF. CDR3 in DNA: TGTGCCAGCAGTATAGCGGGGGTTATCACAGATACGCAGTATTTT.

The chain employs TRBV7-9 and TRBJ1-2, with D unresolved. The CDR3 covers 12 residues. CDR1 SEHNR and CDR2 FQNEAQ come from the germline V gene (reference sequence). V lost 1 base, J lost 7 bases, and 7 bases lay in between. CDR3 in DNA: TGTGCCAGCAGCTTAGACTCCCGTGGCTACACCTTC. Encoded protein: CASSLDSRGYTF. The full variable domain, rest sourced from reference TRBV7-9 and TRBJ1-2, is DTGVSQNPRHKITKRGQNVTFRCDPISEHNRLYWYRQTLGQGPEFLTYFQNEAQLEKSRLLSDRFSAERPKGSFSTLEIQRTEQGDSAMYLCASSLDSRGYTFGSGTRLTVV.

This clonotype was observed a handful of times. The chain employs TRBV7-2 and TRBJ1-5; 9 bases line up with TRBD1. Trimming at V came to 6 bases and at J to 4 bases, leaving 13 bases not matched to a gene. Looked up from germline, CDR1 is SGHTA and CDR2 is FQGNSA. This CDR3 spans 17 amino acids. In DNA form, the CDR3 reads TGTGCCAGCAGTCTGATAGGCGGGACAGGGTCAAATCAGCCCCAGCATTTT. This translates into CASSLIGGTGSNQPQHF.

This rearrangement joins TRBV28 to TRBJ2-1; TRBD2 aligns across 10 bases. Per the germline V gene, CDR1 is MDHEN and CDR2 is SYDVKM. J gave up 8 bases and V 10 bases, and 14 bases lay outside the gene matches. This CDR3 is built from 15 residues. CDR3 nucleotide sequence: TGTGCCACCGTCCCCCCTAGCGGGAGTAGGGATGAGCAGTTCTTC. Its protein product is CATVPPSGSRDEQFF. Drawing the rest from reference TRBV28 and TRBJ2-1, the complete variable domain is DVKVTQSSRYLVKRTGEKVFLECVQDMDHENMFWYRQDPGLGLRLIYFSYDVKMKEKGDIPEGYSVSREKKERFSLILESASTNQTSMYLCATVPPSGSRDEQFFGPGTRLTVL.

This chain links TRBV30 with TRBJ1-4; D might be TRBD1 (6 bases). This CDR3 is 14 amino acids long. Germline V lookup: CDR1 GTSNPN, CDR2 SVGIG (reference sequence). Between the trimmed V and J ends, which lost 4 bases and 8 bases, there was a span of 17 bases. The CDR3 DNA is TGTGCCTGGAACCCTAACAGGGTGGCGGAAAAACTGTTTTTT. It specifies CAWNPNRVAEKLFF.

The chain employs TRBV7-3 and TRBJ1-6, with no clear D. Looked up from germline, CDR1 is SGHTA and CDR2 is FQGTGA. V lost 5 bases, J lost 6 bases, and 20 bases lay in between. The CDR3 is made up of 17 amino acids. The CDR3 region is CASSRSVGESPNSPLHF. CDR3 DNA: TGTGCCAGCAGCCGGTCAGTCGGGGAATCGCCTAATTCACCCCTCCACTTT.

This clonotype was detected a few times. DNA for the CDR3: TGCGCCAGCAGCCAAGAAACAGCGGGGGCATGGGATACGCAGTATTTT. It codes for CASSQETAGAWDTQYF. The chain employs TRBV4-3 and TRBJ2-3; 8 bases line up with TRBD2. With V trimmed by 0 bases and J by 6 bases, 8 bases remained unmatched. This CDR3 has 16 amino acids. The germline gives CDR1 LGHNA, CDR2 YSLEER.

The rearrangement links TRBV4-3 to TRBJ2-3; D may be TRBD2 (5 bases). This CDR3 has 17 amino acids. Germline V lookup: CDR1 LGHNA, CDR2 YSLEER. The V gene lost 0 bases and the J gene lost 5 bases, with 18 bases spanning the gap. CDR3 DNA sequence: TGCGCCAGCAGCCAAGAGTTGGAGGAAAAGGGCGTAGATACGCAGTATTTT. Translation: CASSQELEEKGVDTQYF.

This clonotype has only a few counts. The chain is built from TRBV7-3 and TRBJ2-2, with D unclear. The V gene's germline CDR1 is SGHTA and CDR2 FQGTGA. The ends were cut back, 2 bases at V and 2 bases at J, with 6 bases in the middle. This CDR3 has 14 residues. CDR3 loop: CASSLLSNTGELFF. The DNA for the CDR3 is TGTGCCAGCAGCTTATTGAGTAACACCGGGGAGCTGTTTTTT.

The rearrangement links TRBV18 to TRBJ2-6; D might be TRBD1 (5 bases). This CDR3 is 16 amino acids long. V lost 3 bases and J 3 bases, leaving 12 bases between the germline ends. Looked up from germline, CDR1 is KGHSH and CDR2 is LQKENI. The CDR3 reads CASSPEGADGANVLTF. DNA for the CDR3: TGTGCCAGCTCACCTGAAGGGGCTGATGGGGCCAACGTCCTGACTTTC. The full variable domain, in which reference TRBV18 and TRBJ2-6 provide the parts outside the CDR3, is NAGVMQNPRHLVRRRGQEARLRCSPMKGHSHVYWYRQLPEEGLKFMVYLQKENIIDESGMPKERFSAEFPKEGPSILRIQQVVRGDSAAYFCASSPEGADGANVLTFGAGSRLTVL.

This chain uses TRBV2 with TRBJ2-5; D gene uncertain. Germline-derived CDR1 and CDR2 are SNHLY and FYNNEI. This CDR3 comprises 12 residues. Trimming pared 8 bases from V and 2 bases from J, leaving 9 bases between. CDR3 amino acids: CASLVTQETQYF. The CDR3 coding sequence is TGTGCCAGCTTGGTCACACAAGAGACCCAGTACTTC.

This clonotype was observed a handful of times. The V and J genes are TRBV28 and TRBJ1-1; 8 nucleotides match TRBD1. V lost 5 bases and J lost 5; bases outside the gene matches: 7. CDR1 is MDHEN, CDR2 SYDVKM, per germline. The CDR3 length is 14 residues. In DNA form, the CDR3 reads TGTGCCAGCAGTGACAGGGGTTGGGAGACTGAAGCTTTCTTT. Its translation is CASSDRGWETEAFF.

Only a few counts were recorded for this clonotype. This chain joins TRBV28 and TRBJ1-2; TRBD1 matches at 9 bases. The V segment lost 6 bases and the J segment 4 bases; nucleotides outside the gene matches: 6. CDR3 length equals 14 residues. Per the germline V gene, CDR1 is MDHEN and CDR2 is SYDVKM. DNA of the CDR3: TGTGCCAGCAGCTCGACAGGGGGAGTCTATGGCTACACCTTC. It translates to CASSSTGGVYGYTF.

This clonotype was counted a single time. The CDR3 DNA is TGCGCCAGCAGCTTTCCCGGACTAGCGGTGAATGAGCAGTTCTTC. Protein product: CASSFPGLAVNEQFF. This chain joins TRBV4-1 and TRBJ2-1; the match to TRBD2 covers 10 bases. The CDR3 extends over 15 amino acids. Germline V gene lookup returns CDR1 MGHRA and CDR2 YSYEKL. Unmatched junction bases numbered 8, after V lost 5 bases and J lost 7 bases.